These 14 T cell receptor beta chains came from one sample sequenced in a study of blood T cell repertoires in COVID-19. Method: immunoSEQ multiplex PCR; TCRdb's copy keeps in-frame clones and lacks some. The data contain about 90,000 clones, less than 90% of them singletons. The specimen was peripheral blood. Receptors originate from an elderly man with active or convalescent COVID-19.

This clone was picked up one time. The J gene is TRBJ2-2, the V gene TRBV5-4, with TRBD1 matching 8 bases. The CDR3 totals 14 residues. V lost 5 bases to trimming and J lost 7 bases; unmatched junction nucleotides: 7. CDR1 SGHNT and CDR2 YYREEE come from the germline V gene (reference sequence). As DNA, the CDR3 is TGTGCCAGCAGGGAGGGACAGGCAGGCGGGGAGCTGTTTTTT. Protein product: CASREGQAGGELFF.

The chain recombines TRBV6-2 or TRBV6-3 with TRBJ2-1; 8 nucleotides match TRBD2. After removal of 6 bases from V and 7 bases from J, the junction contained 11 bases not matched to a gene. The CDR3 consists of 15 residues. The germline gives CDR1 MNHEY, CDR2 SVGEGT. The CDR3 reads CASSRRGRWINEQFF. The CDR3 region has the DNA TGTGCCAGCAGCCGCCGCGGGAGGTGGATTAATGAGCAGTTCTTC.

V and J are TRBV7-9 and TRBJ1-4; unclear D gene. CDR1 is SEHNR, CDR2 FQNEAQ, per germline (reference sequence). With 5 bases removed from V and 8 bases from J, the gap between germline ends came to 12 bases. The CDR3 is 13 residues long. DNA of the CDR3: TGTGCCAGCAGCCGAAGCCCGGGGGAAAAACTGTTTTTT. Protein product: CASSRSPGEKLFF.

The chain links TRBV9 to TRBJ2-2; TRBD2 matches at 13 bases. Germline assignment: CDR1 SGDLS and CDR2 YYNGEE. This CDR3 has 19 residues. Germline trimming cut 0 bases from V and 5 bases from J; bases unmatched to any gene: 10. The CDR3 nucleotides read TGTGCCAGCAGCGTAGCCCCACTAGCGGGAGGGCCATGGACCGGGGAGCTGTTTTTT. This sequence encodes CASSVAPLAGGPWTGELFF.

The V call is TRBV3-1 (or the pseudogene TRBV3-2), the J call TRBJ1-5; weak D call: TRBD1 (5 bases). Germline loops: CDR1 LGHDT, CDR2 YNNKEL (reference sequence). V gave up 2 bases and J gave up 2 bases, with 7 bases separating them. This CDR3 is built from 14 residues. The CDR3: CASSQMTGNQPQHF. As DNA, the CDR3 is TGTGCCAGCAGCCAAATGACAGGCAATCAGCCCCAGCATTTT.

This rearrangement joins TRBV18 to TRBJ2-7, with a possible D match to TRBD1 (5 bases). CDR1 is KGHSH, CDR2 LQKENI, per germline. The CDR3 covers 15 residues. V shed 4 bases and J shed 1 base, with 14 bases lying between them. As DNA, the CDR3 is TGTGCCAGCTCACAGGGGATAGGGCGATCCTACGAGCAGTACTTC. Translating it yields CASSQGIGRSYEQYF.

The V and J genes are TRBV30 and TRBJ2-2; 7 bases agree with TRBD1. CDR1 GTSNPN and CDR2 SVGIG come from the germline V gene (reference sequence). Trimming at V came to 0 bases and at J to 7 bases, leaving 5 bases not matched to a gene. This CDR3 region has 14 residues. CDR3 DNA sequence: TGTGCCTGGAGTGTACGACAGGGAGTCGGGGAGCTGTTTTTT. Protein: CAWSVRQGVGELFF.

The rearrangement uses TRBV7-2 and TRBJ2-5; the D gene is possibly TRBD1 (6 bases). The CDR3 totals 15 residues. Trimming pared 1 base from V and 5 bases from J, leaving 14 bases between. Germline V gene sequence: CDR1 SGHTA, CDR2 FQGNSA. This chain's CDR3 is CASSLVRGGQETQYF. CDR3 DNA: TGTGCCAGCAGCTTAGTACGAGGGGGTCAGGAGACCCAGTACTTC.

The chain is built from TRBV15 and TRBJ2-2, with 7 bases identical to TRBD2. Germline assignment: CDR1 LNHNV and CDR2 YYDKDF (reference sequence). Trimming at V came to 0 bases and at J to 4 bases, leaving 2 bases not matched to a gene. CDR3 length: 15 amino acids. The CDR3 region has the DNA TGTGCCACCAGCAGAGATGGGGGGGGCACCGGGGAGCTGTTTTTT. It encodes CATSRDGGGTGELFF. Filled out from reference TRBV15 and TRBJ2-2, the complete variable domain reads DAMVIQNPRYQVTQFGKPVTLSCSQTLNHNVMYWYQQKSSQAPKLLFHYYDKDFNNEADTPDNFQSRRPNTSFCFLDIRSPGLGDTAMYLCATSRDGGGTGELFFGEGSRLTVL.

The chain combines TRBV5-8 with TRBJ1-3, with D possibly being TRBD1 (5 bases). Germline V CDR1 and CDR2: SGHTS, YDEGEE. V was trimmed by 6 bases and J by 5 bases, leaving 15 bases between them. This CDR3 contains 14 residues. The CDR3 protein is CASTLQQGRNTIYF. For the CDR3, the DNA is TGTGCCAGCACCCTTCAGCAGGGAAGAAACACCATATATTTT.

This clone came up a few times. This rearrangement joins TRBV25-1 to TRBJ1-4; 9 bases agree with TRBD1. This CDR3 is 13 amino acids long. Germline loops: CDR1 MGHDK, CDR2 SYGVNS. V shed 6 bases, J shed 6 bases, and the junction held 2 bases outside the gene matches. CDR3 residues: CASSRDRDEKLFF. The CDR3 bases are TGTGCCAGCAGCCGGGACAGGGATGAAAAACTGTTTTTT.

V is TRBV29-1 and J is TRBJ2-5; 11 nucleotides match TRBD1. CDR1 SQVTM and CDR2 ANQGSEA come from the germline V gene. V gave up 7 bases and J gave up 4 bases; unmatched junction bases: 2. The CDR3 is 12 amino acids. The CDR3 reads CSAGQGAETQYF. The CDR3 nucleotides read TGCAGCGCCGGACAGGGGGCAGAGACCCAGTACTTC.

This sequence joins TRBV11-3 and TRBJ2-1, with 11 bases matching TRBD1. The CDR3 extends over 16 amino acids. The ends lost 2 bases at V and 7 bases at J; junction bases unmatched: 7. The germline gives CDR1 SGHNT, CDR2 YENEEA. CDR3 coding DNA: TGTGCCAGCAGCTTATTCGGGACAGGGGGTAATAATGAGCAGTTCTTC. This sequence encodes CASSLFGTGGNNEQFF.

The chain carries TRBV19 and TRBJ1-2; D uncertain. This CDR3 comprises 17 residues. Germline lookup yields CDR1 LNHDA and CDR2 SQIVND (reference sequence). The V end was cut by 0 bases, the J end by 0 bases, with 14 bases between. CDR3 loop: CASSIDFRSVSNYGYTF. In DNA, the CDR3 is TGTGCCAGTAGTATAGATTTTCGGTCCGTGTCTAACTATGGCTACACCTTC.